The clone carrying this T cell receptor beta chain was seen at least ten times. Antigen unknown. Via MiXCR, TCRdb re-called the reads, giving one row per CDR3 protein. This sample has about 140,000 distinct CDR3 sequences, with under 8.5% found just once. This specimen belongs to a study of T cell repertoires in cytomegalovirus infection. Overall study: TCR beta signatures that were public indicated CMV infection and matching HLA type.

The ends were cut back, 5 bases at V and 4 bases at J, with 20 bases in the middle. CDR3 length equals 16 residues. Germline loops: CDR1 SEHNR, CDR2 FQNEAQ (reference sequence). Study results and limitations: Using cumulative public TCR beta family frequency, the authors identified those who carried CMV together with the relevant HLA. HLA-C-restricted TCR beta clonotypes specific for CMV led the ex vivo response.

This sequence joins TRBV7-9 and TRBJ1-2; no reliable D call. The clonotype originates from a human donor in good health (CMV status not recorded). Some clones in this sample may be carry-over from other donors' samples. Source material: PBMCs. The CDR3 DNA sequence: TGTGCCAGCAGCCAACGACGGAGCAAGGTCCCCTATGGCTACACCTTC. Translating gives CASSQRRSKVPYGYTF.